The sequence of this TCR beta chain was determined in a study of T cells in Graves' hyperthyroidism and ophthalmopathy. Amplified TCR beta CDR3 regions derived from RNA transcripts. Initially, a first-round RT-PCR of the TCR CDR3 employed the HTBI primer set. TCRdb re-analysed the multiplex PCR reads in MiXCR, keeping a single row per CDR3 protein. The data hold 700,000 to 850,000 distinct CDR3 sequences, with roughly a third observed a single time. Subjects aged 18 to 65 presented with newly diagnosed hyperthyroidism of less than 2 months' duration. V lost 2 bases and J 4 bases, leaving 5 bases between the germline ends. The CDR3 has 13 amino acids.

This chain joins TRBV12-3 or TRBV12-4 and TRBJ1-4; D is unresolved. The receptor's source is a woman between 40 and 55 years old with Graves' hyperthyroidism. The sample taken for sequencing was blood. The CDR3 nucleotides read TGTGCCAGCAGTTTATCCAGTAATGAAAAACTGTTTTTT. This encodes CASSLSSNEKLFF.